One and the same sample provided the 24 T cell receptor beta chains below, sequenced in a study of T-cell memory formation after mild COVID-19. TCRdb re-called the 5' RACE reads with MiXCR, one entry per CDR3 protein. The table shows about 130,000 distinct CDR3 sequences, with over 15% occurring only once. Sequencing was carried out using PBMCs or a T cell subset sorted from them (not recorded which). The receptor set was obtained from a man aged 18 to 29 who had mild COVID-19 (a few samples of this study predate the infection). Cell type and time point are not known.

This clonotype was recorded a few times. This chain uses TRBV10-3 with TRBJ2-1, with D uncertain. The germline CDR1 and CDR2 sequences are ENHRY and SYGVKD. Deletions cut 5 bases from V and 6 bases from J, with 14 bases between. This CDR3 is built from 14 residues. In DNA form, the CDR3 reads TGTGCCATCAGTCATGACCCCCTACCCAATGAGCAGTTCTTC. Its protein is CAISHDPLPNEQFF.

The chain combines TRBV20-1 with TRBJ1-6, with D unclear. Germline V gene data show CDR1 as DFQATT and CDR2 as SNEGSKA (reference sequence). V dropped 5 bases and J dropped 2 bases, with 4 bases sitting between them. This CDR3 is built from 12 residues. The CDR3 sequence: CSAAAYNSPLHF. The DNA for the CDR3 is TGCAGTGCTGCAGCCTATAATTCACCCCTCCACTTT.

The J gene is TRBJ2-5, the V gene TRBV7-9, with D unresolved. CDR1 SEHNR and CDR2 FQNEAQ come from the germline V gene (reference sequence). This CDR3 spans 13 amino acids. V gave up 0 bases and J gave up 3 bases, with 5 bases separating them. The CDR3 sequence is CASSLASEETQYF. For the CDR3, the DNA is TGTGCCAGCAGCTTAGCGAGCGAAGAGACCCAGTACTTC.

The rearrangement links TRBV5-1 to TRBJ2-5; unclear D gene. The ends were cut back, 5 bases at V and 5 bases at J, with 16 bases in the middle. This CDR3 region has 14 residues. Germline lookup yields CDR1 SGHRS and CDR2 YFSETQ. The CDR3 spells CASRAAIPSETQYF. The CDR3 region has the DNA TGCGCCAGCAGGGCAGCCATCCCCTCCGAGACCCAGTACTTC. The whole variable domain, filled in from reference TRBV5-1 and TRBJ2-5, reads KAGVTQTPRYLIKTRGQQVTLSCSPISGHRSVSWYQQTPGQGLQFLFEYFSETQRNKGNFPGRFSGRQFSNSRSEMNVSTLELGDSALYLCASRAAIPSETQYFGPGTRLLVL.

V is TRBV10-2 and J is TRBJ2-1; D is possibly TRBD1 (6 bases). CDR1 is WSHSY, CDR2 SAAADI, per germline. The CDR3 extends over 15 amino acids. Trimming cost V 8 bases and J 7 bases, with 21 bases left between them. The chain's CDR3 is CASLGARGVSNEQFF. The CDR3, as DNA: TGCGCCAGCCTGGGGGCCAGGGGCGTAAGTAATGAGCAGTTCTTC.

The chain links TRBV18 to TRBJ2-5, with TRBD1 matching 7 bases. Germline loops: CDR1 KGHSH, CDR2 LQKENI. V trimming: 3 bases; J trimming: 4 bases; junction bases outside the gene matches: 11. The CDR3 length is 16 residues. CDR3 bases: TGTGCCAGCTCACCCTGGACAGGCGGAGCTGGAGAGACCCAGTACTTC. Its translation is CASSPWTGGAGETQYF.

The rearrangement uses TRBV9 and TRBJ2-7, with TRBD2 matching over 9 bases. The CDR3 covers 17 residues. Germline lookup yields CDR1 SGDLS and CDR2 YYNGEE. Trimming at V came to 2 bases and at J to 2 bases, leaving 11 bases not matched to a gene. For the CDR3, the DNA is TGTGCCAGCAGCGTGCGTCTAGCGGGACACCCAACCTACGAGCAGTACGTC. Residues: CASSVRLAGHPTYEQYV.

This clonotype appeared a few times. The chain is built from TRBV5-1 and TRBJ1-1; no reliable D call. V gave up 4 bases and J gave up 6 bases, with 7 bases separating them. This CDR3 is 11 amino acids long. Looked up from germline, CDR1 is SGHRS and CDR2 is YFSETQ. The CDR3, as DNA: TGCGCCAGCAGCGAGGACGCTGAAGCTTTCTTT. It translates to CASSEDAEAFF.

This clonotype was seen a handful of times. CDR3 bases: TGTGCCATCGGCAGGGCGGACACTGAAGCTTTCTTT. This encodes CAIGRADTEAFF. The rearrangement uses TRBV10-3 and TRBJ1-1; a weak D match, TRBD1 (5 bases). Germline V CDR1 and CDR2: ENHRY, SYGVKD. CDR3 length: 12 residues. Trimming stripped 8 bases from V and 3 bases from J, with 10 bases between.

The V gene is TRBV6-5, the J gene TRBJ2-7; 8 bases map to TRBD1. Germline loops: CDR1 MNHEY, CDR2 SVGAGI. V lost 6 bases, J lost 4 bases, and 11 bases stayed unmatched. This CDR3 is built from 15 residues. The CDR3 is CASRHRPTGEYEQYF. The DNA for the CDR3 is TGTGCCAGCAGACACCGTCCGACAGGGGAGTACGAGCAGTACTTC.

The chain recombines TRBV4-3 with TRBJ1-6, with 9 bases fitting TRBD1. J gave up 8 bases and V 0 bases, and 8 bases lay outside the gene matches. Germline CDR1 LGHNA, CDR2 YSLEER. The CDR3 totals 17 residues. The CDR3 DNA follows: TGCGCCAGCAGCCAAGATCTGCGGACAGGGGCACATTCACCCCTCCACTTT. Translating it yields CASSQDLRTGAHSPLHF.

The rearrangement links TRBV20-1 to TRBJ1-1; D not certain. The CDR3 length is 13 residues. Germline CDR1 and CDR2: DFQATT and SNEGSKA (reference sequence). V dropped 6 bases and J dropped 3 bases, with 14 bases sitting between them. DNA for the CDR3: TGCAGTGCACCCTCGAGCCGAGACACTGAAGCTTTCTTT. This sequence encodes CSAPSSRDTEAFF.

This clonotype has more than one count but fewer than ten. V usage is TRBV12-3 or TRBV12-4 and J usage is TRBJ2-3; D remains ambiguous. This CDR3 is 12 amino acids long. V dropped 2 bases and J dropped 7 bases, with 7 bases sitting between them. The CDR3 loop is CASSLTHHTQYF. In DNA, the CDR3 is TGTGCCAGCAGTTTAACACACCATACGCAGTATTTT.

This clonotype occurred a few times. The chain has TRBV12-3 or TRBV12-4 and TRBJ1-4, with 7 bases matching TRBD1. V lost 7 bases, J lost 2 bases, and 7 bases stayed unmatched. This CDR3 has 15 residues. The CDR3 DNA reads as TGTGCCAGCACCCTTCGGGACAGTACTAATGAAAAACTGTTTTTT. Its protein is CASTLRDSTNEKLFF.

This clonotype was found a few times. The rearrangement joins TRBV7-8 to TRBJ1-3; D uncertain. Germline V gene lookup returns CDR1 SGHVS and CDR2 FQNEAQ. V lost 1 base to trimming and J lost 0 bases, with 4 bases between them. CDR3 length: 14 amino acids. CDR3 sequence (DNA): TGTGCCAGCAGCTTAGGGCACTCTGGAAACACCATATATTTT. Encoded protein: CASSLGHSGNTIYF.

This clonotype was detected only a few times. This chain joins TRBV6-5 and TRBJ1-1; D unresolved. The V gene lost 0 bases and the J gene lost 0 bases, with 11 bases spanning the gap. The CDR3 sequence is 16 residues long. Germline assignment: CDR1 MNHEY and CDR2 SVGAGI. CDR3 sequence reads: CASSYSTGPMNTEAFF. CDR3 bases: TGTGCCAGCAGTTACTCGACCGGGCCTATGAACACTGAAGCTTTCTTT.

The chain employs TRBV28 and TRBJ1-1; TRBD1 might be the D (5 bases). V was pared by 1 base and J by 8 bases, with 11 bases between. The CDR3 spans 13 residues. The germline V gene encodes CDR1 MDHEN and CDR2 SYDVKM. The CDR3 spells CASSLSRGGEAFF. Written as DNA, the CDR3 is TGTGCCAGCAGTTTATCCCGCGGGGGGGAAGCTTTCTTT.

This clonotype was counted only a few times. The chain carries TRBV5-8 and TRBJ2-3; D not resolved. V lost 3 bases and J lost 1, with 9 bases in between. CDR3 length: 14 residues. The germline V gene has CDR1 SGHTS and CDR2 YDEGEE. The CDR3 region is CASSSGLRTDTQYF. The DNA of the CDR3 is TGTGCCAGCAGCTCGGGCTTGCGCACAGATACGCAGTATTTT. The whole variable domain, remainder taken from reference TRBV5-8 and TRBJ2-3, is EAGVTQSPTHLIKTRGQQATLRCSPISGHTSVYWYQQALGLGLQFLLWYDEGEERNRGNFPPRFSGRQFPNYSSELNVNALELEDSALYLCASSSGLRTDTQYFGPGTRLTVL.

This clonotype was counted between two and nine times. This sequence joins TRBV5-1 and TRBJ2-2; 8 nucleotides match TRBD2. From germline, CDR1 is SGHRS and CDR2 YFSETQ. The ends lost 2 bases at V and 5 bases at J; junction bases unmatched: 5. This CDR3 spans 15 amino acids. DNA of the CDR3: TGCGCCAGCAGCTTCACTAGCGGCCGAACCGGGGAGCTGTTTTTT. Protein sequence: CASSFTSGRTGELFF. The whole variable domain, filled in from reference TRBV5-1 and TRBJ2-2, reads KAGVTQTPRYLIKTRGQQVTLSCSPISGHRSVSWYQQTPGQGLQFLFEYFSETQRNKGNFPGRFSGRQFSNSRSEMNVSTLELGDSALYLCASSFTSGRTGELFFGEGSRLTVL.

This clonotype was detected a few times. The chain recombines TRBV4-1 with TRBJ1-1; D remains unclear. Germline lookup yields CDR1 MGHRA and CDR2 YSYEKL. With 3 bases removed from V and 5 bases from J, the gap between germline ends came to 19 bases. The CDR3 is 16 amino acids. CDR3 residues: CASSHASSGAATEAFF. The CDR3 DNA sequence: TGCGCCAGCAGCCACGCTTCCAGCGGCGCGGCAACTGAAGCTTTCTTT.

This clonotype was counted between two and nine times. CDR3 coding DNA: TGCGCCAGCAGCCAAGATTTCGAGACAGGGCACTATGGCTACACCTTC. It yields the protein CASSQDFETGHYGYTF. The V gene is TRBV4-3, the J gene TRBJ1-2, with TRBD1 matching 7 bases. CDR3 size: 16 residues. V lost 0 bases to trimming and J lost 3 bases; unmatched junction nucleotides: 7. Per the germline V gene, CDR1 is LGHNA and CDR2 is YSLEER.

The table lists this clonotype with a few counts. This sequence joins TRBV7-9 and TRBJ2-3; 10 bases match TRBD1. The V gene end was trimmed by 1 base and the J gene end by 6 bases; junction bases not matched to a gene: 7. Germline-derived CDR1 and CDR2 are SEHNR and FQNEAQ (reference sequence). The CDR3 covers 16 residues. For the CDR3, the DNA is TGTGCCAGCAGCTTAGGGGACAGGGGCATCAGGGATACGCAGTATTTT. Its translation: CASSLGDRGIRDTQYF.

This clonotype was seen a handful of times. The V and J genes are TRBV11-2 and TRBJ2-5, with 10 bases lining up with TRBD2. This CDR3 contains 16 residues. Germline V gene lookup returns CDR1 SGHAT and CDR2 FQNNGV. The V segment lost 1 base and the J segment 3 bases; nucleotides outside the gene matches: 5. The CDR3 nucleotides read TGTGCCAGCAGCTTAGCGGCTAGCGGGGGAGAAGAGACCCAGTACTTC. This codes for CASSLAASGGEETQYF.

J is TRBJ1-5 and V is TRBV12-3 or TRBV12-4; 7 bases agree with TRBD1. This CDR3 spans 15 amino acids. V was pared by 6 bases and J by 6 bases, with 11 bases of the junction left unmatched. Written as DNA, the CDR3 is TGTGCCAGCAGCCTCTCAGGGGGGGTTCTTCAGCCCCAGCATTTT. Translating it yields CASSLSGGVLQPQHF.